The present T cell receptor beta chain was sequenced within a study of CDR3 diversity in severe acne. TCRdb analysed the PCR reads with MiXCR anew, one entry per CDR3 protein. The table records approximately 90,000 distinct CDR3 sequences, about 50% of them present only once. Germline CDR1 and CDR2: MGHDK and SYGVNS. Trimming took off 6 bases at V and 0 bases at J, with 11 bases between the two ends. The CDR3 loop spans 15 amino acids. The receptor comes from a male donor in good health, serving as a control. The sample was blood. V usage is TRBV25-1 and J usage is TRBJ2-2; D remains ambiguous. The CDR3 reads CASSQVDSNTGELFF. CDR3 nucleotide sequence: TGTGCCAGCAGCCAAGTAGACTCGAACACCGGGGAGCTGTTTTTT.